These 10 T cell receptor beta chains share one sample of origin, sequenced in a study of naive and memory T cell subsets. An oligonucleotide containing a UMI was ligated to the 3' end of TCR cDNA. Ligated cDNA underwent four rounds of PCR with nested alpha and beta constant region primers and SP2. TCRdb processed the 5' RACE reads anew with MiXCR; each CDR3 protein has one entry. The sample includes 50,000 to 60,000 distinct CDR3 sequences, about 7.1% of them seen just once. These receptors all stem from a female donor in good health.

There are many counts of this clonotype. CDR3 nucleotides: TGCGCCAGCAGCTTGGTTGGGGGAGGACAGCCCCAGCATTTT. Its protein is CASSLVGGGQPQHF. This chain joins TRBV5-1 and TRBJ1-5; maybe TRBD1 (5 bases). The CDR3 consists of 14 residues. From germline, CDR1 is SGHRS and CDR2 YFSETQ. V lost 0 bases and J 7 bases, leaving 11 bases between the germline ends. The entire variable domain, with the rest obtained from reference TRBV5-1 and TRBJ1-5, is as follows: KAGVTQTPRYLIKTRGQQVTLSCSPISGHRSVSWYQQTPGQGLQFLFEYFSETQRNKGNFPGRFSGRQFSNSRSEMNVSTLELGDSALYLCASSLVGGGQPQHFGDGTRLSIL.

The sample holds a few counts of this clonotype. The V and J genes are TRBV12-3 or TRBV12-4 and TRBJ1-6; 7 bases are a match to TRBD1. The CDR3 is made up of 15 amino acids. V dropped 6 bases and J dropped 7; count of bases not matched to a gene: 9. Written as DNA, the CDR3 is TGTGCCAGCAGCTTTACAGGGGATGGGAATTCACCCCTCCACTTT. Amino acid sequence: CASSFTGDGNSPLHF.

In this sample, this clonotype turned up many times. V is TRBV2 and J is TRBJ1-4; 7 bases are shared with TRBD1. The CDR3 runs to 16 residues. CDR1 SNHLY and CDR2 FYNNEI come from the germline V gene. J gave up 7 bases and V 4 bases, and 12 bases lay outside the gene matches. The CDR3 spells CASSGPGGGVGEKLFF. The CDR3 DNA follows: TGTGCCAGCAGTGGTCCAGGGGGAGGGGTCGGTGAAAAACTGTTTTTT. Combining the CDR3 with reference TRBV2 and TRBJ1-4 gives the whole variable domain EPEVTQTPSHQVTQMGQEVILRCVPISNHLYFYWYRQILGQKVEFLVSFYNNEISEKSEIFDDQFSVERPDGSNFTLKIRSTKLEDSAMYFCASSGPGGGVGEKLFFGSGTQLSVL.

This clonotype showed up many times. The chain couples TRBV4-2 to TRBJ2-1; the D is unclear. The CDR3 runs to 15 residues. Per the germline V gene, CDR1 is LGHNA and CDR2 is YNFKEQ. Trimming left V 0 bases short and J 6 bases short, with 12 bases between. This chain's CDR3 is CASSQEHGSTNEQFF. Here the CDR3 DNA reads TGTGCCAGCAGCCAAGAACACGGCAGCACCAATGAGCAGTTCTTC.

The chain carries TRBV15 and TRBJ1-1; D ambiguous. V was shortened by 0 bases and J by 6 bases, with 8 bases between the two germline ends. The germline V gene encodes CDR1 LNHNV and CDR2 YYDKDF (reference sequence). CDR3 size: 13 residues. In nucleotides, the CDR3 is TGTGCCACCAGCAGAGATGCCCGTTCTGAAGCTTTCTTT. This encodes CATSRDARSEAFF. Full variable domain (rest looked up from reference TRBV15 and TRBJ1-1): DAMVIQNPRYQVTQFGKPVTLSCSQTLNHNVMYWYQQKSSQAPKLLFHYYDKDFNNEADTPDNFQSRRPNTSFCFLDIRSPGLGDTAMYLCATSRDARSEAFFGQGTRLTVV.

The J gene is TRBJ2-1, the V gene TRBV27, with D possibly TRBD1 on 5 matching bases. Germline-derived CDR1 and CDR2 are MNHEY and SMNVEV (reference sequence). The CDR3 length is 15 residues. The V gene lost 5 bases and the J gene lost 7 bases, with 18 bases spanning the gap. CDR3 sequence: CASSEKGLIRNEQFF. In DNA, the CDR3 is TGTGCCAGCAGTGAAAAGGGGTTGATTAGGAATGAGCAGTTCTTC.

This clonotype was picked up a small number of times. The rearrangement joins TRBV5-6 to TRBJ2-5; 8 bases are a match to TRBD2. Germline lookup yields CDR1 SGHDT and CDR2 YYEEEE. Trimming at V came to 2 bases and at J to 7 bases, leaving 16 bases not matched to a gene. CDR3 size: 17 residues. CDR3 region: CASSFSGGASRAGTQYF. In DNA form, the CDR3 reads TGTGCCAGCAGCTTTTCGGGGGGGGCATCCCGTGCAGGGACCCAGTACTTC.

This sequence joins TRBV12-3 or TRBV12-4 and TRBJ1-3; D might be TRBD1 (5 bases). This CDR3 contains 14 residues. Trimming removed 4 bases from V and 4 bases from J, with 11 bases in between. The chain's CDR3 is CASSSGPGGNTIYF. The CDR3 nucleotides read TGTGCCAGCAGTTCGGGTCCAGGGGGAAACACCATATATTTT.

This clonotype was counted at least ten times. The chain is built from TRBV12-3 or TRBV12-4 and TRBJ1-1; no reliable D call. The germline V and J ends were trimmed by 6 bases and 5 bases, with 7 bases remaining between them. The CDR3 is made up of 11 amino acids. The CDR3 reads CASRVLTEAFF. CDR3 DNA sequence: TGTGCCAGCAGGGTCCTGACTGAAGCTTTCTTT.

This clonotype showed up many times. This sequence joins TRBV29-1 and TRBJ1-2; TRBD1 is a possible D gene (6 bases). The CDR3 contains 11 residues. Trimming took 7 bases from V and 3 from J, leaving 9 bases between them. Germline CDR1 reads SQVTM; CDR2 reads ANQGSEA. The CDR3 sequence: CSGGQDYGYTF. DNA of the CDR3: TGCAGCGGGGGGCAGGACTATGGCTACACCTTC.